This entry concerns a single T cell receptor (beta chain). TCRdb independently ran MiXCR on the 5' RACE reads; one entry per CDR3 protein. This table holds hundreds of thousands of distinct CDR3 sequences, about 5.2% found once. The V and J ends lost 0 bases and 8 bases respectively, with 14 bases between them. The length of the CDR3 is 14 residues. Germline assignment: CDR1 SGHRS and CDR2 YFSETQ. The data derive from a study of T cells after yellow fever vaccination. The specimen comprised CD4+ T cells sorted from PBMCs, sampled on the day of the yellow fever booster vaccination. This receptor was taken from a man younger than 30 who received the YFV17D yellow fever vaccine. The chain employs TRBV5-1 and TRBJ1-2; D is undetermined. The CDR3: CASSLGRILGGYTF. In nucleotides, the CDR3 is TGCGCCAGCAGCTTGGGGCGGATCCTCGGAGGCTACACCTTC.